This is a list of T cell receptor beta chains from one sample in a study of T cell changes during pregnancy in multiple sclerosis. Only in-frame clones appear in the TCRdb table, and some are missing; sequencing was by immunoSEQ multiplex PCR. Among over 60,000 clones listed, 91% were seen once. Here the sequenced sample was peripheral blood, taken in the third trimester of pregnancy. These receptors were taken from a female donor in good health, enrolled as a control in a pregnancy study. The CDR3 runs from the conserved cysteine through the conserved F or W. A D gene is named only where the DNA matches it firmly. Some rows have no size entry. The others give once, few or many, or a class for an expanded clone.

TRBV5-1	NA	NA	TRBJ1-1	CASSLTGTFEAFF	TGCGCCAGCAGCTTGACAGGGACCTTTGAAGCTTTCTTT
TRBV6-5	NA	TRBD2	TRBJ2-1	CASSYFVGGRNEQFF	TGTGCCAGCAGTTACTTCGTGGGGGGGAGGAATGAGCAGTTCTTC
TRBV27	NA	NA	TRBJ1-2	CASSLRQGGYGYTF	TGTGCCAGCAGTTTACGTCAGGGCGGCTATGGCTACACCTTC
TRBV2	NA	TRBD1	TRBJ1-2	CASLRDRVFHGYTF	TGTGCCAGCCTCCGAGACAGGGTATTTCACGGCTACACCTTC
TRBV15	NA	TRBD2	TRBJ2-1	CATSRDSGRALEQFF	TGTGCCACCAGCAGAGATAGCGGGAGGGCCTTGGAGCAGTTCTTC
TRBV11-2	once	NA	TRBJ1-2	CASSSVAGVRHGYTF	TGTGCCAGCAGCTCGGTTGCAGGGGTCCGACACGGCTACACCTTC
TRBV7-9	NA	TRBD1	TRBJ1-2	CASSQRQGDGYTF	TGTGCCAGCAGCCAGAGACAGGGGGATGGCTACACCTTC
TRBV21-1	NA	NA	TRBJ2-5	CASSNHFDRAQETQYF	TGTGCCAGCAGCAACCACTTCGACAGGGCCCAAGAGACCCAGTACTTC
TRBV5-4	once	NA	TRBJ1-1	CASSFYGINTEAFF	TGTGCCAGCAGCTTTTACGGTATCAACACTGAAGCTTTCTTT
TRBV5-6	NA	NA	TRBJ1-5	CASTDGFSNQPQHF	TGTGCCAGCACCGACGGGTTTAGCAATCAGCCCCAGCATTTT
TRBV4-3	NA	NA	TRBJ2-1	CASSQDGWSLGYNEQFF	TGCGCCAGCAGCCAAGATGGTTGGAGTCTTGGGTACAATGAGCAGTTCTTC
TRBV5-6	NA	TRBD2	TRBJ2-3	CASSLVGTSGSTDTQYF	TGTGCCAGCAGCTTGGTAGGTACTAGCGGGAGCACAGATACGCAGTATTTT
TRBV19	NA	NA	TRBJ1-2	CASAKEGNYGYTF	TGTGCCAGTGCCAAGGAGGGCAACTATGGCTACACCTTC
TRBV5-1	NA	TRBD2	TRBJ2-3	CASSLAASGADTQYF	TGCGCCAGCAGCTTGGCCGCTAGCGGAGCAGATACGCAGTATTTT
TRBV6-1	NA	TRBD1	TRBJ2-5	CASERDRQETQYF	TGTGCCAGTGAACGGGACAGGCAAGAGACCCAGTACTTC
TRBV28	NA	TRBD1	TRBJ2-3	CASSRQGAIDTQYF	TGTGCCAGCAGTCGACAGGGGGCGATAGATACGCAGTATTTT
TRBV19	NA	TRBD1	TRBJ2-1	CASSTLTGGSHNEQFF	TGTGCCAGTAGTACACTAACAGGGGGTTCGCACAATGAGCAGTTCTTC
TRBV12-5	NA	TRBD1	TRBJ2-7	CASGLVQLDRFYYEQYF	TGTGCTAGTGGTTTGGTACAACTGGACAGGTTCTACTACGAGCAGTACTTC
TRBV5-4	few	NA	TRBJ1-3	CASSLAAGGSGNTIYF	TGTGCCAGCAGCTTGGCCGCCGGGGGCTCTGGAAACACCATATATTTT
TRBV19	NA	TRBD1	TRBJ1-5	CASSIRGGNQPQHF	TGTGCCAGTAGTATCAGGGGGGGCAATCAGCCCCAGCATTTT
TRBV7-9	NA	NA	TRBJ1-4	CASSSRPGGLEEKLFF	TGTGCCAGCAGCTCGAGACCCGGGGGGCTTGAGGAAAAACTGTTTTTT
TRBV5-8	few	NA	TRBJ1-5	CASSLGLKGQPQHF	TGTGCCAGCAGCCTGGGACTTAAAGGTCAGCCCCAGCATTTT
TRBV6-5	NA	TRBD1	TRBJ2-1	CASSYTGTGGYNEQFF	TGTGCCAGCAGTTACACCGGGACAGGGGGCTACAATGAGCAGTTCTTC
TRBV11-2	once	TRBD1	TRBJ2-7	CASSFPRDSGPYEQYF	TGTGCCAGCAGCTTCCCGAGGGACAGCGGTCCCTACGAGCAGTACTTC
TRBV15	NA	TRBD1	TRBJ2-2	CATSRDSGQGSRELFF	TGTGCCACCAGCAGAGACTCGGGACAGGGTAGCAGGGAGCTGTTTTTT
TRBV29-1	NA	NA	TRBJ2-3	CSVLPYFRGDTQYF	TGCAGCGTTCTCCCGTACTTCCGGGGAGATACGCAGTATTTT
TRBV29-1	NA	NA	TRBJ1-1	CSVRIQGFMNTEAFF	TGCAGCGTTCGAATACAGGGCTTCATGAACACTGAAGCTTTCTTT
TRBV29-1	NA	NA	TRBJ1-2	CSVEDTGTYGYTF	TGCAGCGTTGAAGATACAGGGACCTATGGCTACACCTTC
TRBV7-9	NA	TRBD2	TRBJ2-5	CASSLVGRLAEETQYF	TGTGCCAGCAGCTTAGTTGGACGGCTAGCGGAAGAGACCCAGTACTTC
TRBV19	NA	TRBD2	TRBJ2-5	CASSSGTSEETQYF	TGTGCCAGTAGCTCCGGGACTAGCGAAGAGACCCAGTACTTC
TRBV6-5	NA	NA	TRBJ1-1	CASRWESGKAFF	TGTGCCAGCAGGTGGGAGAGTGGTAAAGCTTTCTTT
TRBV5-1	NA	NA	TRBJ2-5	CASSLGWQGSGETQYF	TGCGCCAGCAGCTTGGGATGGCAGGGTAGTGGAGAGACCCAGTACTTC
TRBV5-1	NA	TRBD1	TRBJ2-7	CASSPGTAESYEQYF	TGCGCCAGCAGCCCCGGGACAGCCGAGTCCTACGAGCAGTACTTC
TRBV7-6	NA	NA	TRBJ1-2	CASSLLQVDGYTF	TGTGCCAGCAGCTTACTGCAGGTCGATGGCTACACCTTC
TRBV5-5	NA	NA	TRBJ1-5	CASSFEGDNQPQHF	TGTGCCAGCAGCTTCGAGGGGGACAATCAGCCCCAGCATTTT
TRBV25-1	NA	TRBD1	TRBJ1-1	CASIGQGRQAFF	TGTGCCAGCATCGGACAGGGGAGGCAAGCTTTCTTT
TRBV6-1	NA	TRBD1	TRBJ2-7	CASSATLGTGAPYEQYF	TGTGCCAGCAGTGCGACACTCGGGACAGGGGCTCCCTACGAGCAGTACTTC
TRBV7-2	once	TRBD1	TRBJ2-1	CASSRTGSSYNEQFF	TGTGCCAGCAGTCGGACAGGAAGCTCCTACAATGAGCAGTTCTTC
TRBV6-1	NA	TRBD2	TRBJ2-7	CASSDRRTSGSRYEQYF	TGTGCCAGCAGTGATAGGAGGACTAGCGGGAGTCGTTACGAGCAGTACTTC
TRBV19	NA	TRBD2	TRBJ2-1	CASSIDHGRGADNEQFF	TGTGCCAGTAGTATAGATCACGGGCGGGGGGCTGACAATGAGCAGTTCTTC
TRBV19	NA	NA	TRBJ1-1	CASTHEGHLNTEAFF	TGTGCCAGTACCCATGAGGGACACCTGAACACTGAAGCTTTCTTT
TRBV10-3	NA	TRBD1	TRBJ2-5	CAISAAPGQGASRETQYF	TGTGCCATCAGTGCCGCCCCGGGACAGGGGGCTTCGCGTGAGACCCAGTACTTC
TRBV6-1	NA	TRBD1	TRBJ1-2	CASRHRGEGYGYTF	TGTGCCAGCAGACACAGGGGAGAGGGCTATGGCTACACCTTC
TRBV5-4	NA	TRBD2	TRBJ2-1	CASSAQTSGRRYNEQFF	TGTGCCAGCAGCGCCCAGACTAGCGGGAGGCGCTACAATGAGCAGTTCTTC
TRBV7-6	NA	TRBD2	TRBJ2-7	CASSPPGLAFDEQYF	TGTGCCAGCAGCCCGCCGGGACTAGCTTTCGACGAGCAGTACTTC
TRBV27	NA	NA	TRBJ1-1	CASSVPGGNTEAFF	TGTGCCAGCAGTGTGCCCGGGGGGAACACTGAAGCTTTCTTT
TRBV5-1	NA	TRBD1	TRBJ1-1	CASSAKPGQGTNTEAFF	TGCGCCAGCAGTGCGAAACCGGGACAGGGGACGAACACTGAAGCTTTCTTT